The 14 T cell receptor beta chains below all came from one sample that was sequenced in a study of T cell responses to AZD1222 COVID-19 vaccine. Only in-frame clones appear in the TCRdb table, and some are missing; sequencing was by immunoSEQ multiplex PCR. The sample consists of about 190,000 clones, 80% to 90% of them appearing once. The specimen was peripheral blood, collected on day 0 of MenACWY control vaccination. These receptors all come from an adult in good health.

This chain connects TRBV9 to TRBJ2-7; D uncertain. The CDR3 length is 14 residues. Trimming took off 4 bases at V and 1 base at J, with 12 bases between the two ends. Germline values: CDR1 SGDLS, CDR2 YYNGEE. Here the CDR3 reads CASSPVAGSYEQYF. DNA of the CDR3: TGTGCCAGCAGCCCCGTCGCAGGTTCCTACGAGCAGTACTTC.

The chain links TRBV7-2 to TRBJ1-1, with no clear D. The CDR3 runs 13 residues. Between the trimmed V and J ends, which lost 5 bases and 1 base, there was a span of 8 bases. The germline V gene encodes CDR1 SGHTA and CDR2 FQGNSA. CDR3 DNA sequence: TGTGCCAGCAGCCGACAAACGAACACTGAAGCTTTCTTT. Translating gives CASSRQTNTEAFF.

On this clone: The same CDR3 can be traced to other DNA sequences in this sample. V is TRBV9 and J is TRBJ2-1; no definite D call. The CDR3 extends over 12 amino acids. V shed 0 bases and J shed 6 bases, with 4 bases lying between them. Germline CDR1 reads SGDLS; CDR2 reads YYNGEE. This chain's CDR3 is CASSVDGNEQFF. CDR3 DNA: TGTGCCAGCAGCGTAGATGGCAATGAGCAGTTCTTC.

This sequence joins TRBV19 and TRBJ2-2; D is unresolved. Germline lookup yields CDR1 LNHDA and CDR2 SQIVND (reference sequence). The CDR3 length is 11 residues. Trimming removed 6 bases from V and 7 bases from J, with 6 bases in between. The CDR3 DNA is TGTGCCAGTAGCCTGTTCGGGGAGCTGTTTTTT. As protein: CASSLFGELFF.

This clone has more than one count but fewer than ten. The rearrangement joins TRBV5-1 to TRBJ1-2; a possible D gene is TRBD1 (6 bases). V lost 0 bases to trimming and J lost 4 bases, with 16 bases between them. CDR3 length: 16 amino acids. Germline V gene lookup returns CDR1 SGHRS and CDR2 YFSETQ. The CDR3 DNA reads TGCGCCAGCAGCTTGGCCCCGGGGGCGGTCGGCTATGGCTACACCTTC. This codes for CASSLAPGAVGYGYTF.

The rearrangement uses TRBV18 and TRBJ2-2, with D hard to call. The ends were cut back, 6 bases at V and 0 bases at J, with 11 bases in the middle. The CDR3 is made up of 15 amino acids. Germline values: CDR1 KGHSH, CDR2 LQKENI. The CDR3 DNA reads as TGTGCCAGCTCCCACTCCACGGCGAACACCGGGGAGCTGTTTTTT. Its protein is CASSHSTANTGELFF.

The V and J genes are TRBV5-1 and TRBJ2-1; D gene uncertain. This CDR3 contains 14 residues. The V end was cut by 0 bases, the J end by 2 bases, with 6 bases between. CDR1 and CDR2 (germline): SGHRS, YFSETQ. The CDR3 loop reads CASSLAQAYNEQFF. DNA for the CDR3: TGCGCCAGCAGCTTGGCGCAGGCCTACAATGAGCAGTTCTTC.

The chain employs TRBV7-2 and TRBJ1-2; 11 bases match TRBD1. Trimming removed 5 bases from V and 4 bases from J; junction bases left unmatched: 3. Germline V lookup: CDR1 SGHTA, CDR2 FQGNSA. There are 14 residues in the CDR3. The CDR3 bases are TGTGCCAGCAGCCAGGACAGGGGGCCCTATGGCTACACCTTC. Its translation: CASSQDRGPYGYTF. The whole variable domain, filled in from reference TRBV7-2 and TRBJ1-2, reads GAGVSQSPSNKVTEKGKDVELRCDPISGHTALYWYRQSLGQGLEFLIYFQGNSAPDKSGLPSDRFSAERTGGSVSTLTIQRTQQEDSAVYLCASSQDRGPYGYTFGSGTRLTVV.

The chain combines TRBV2 with TRBJ2-2; D remains ambiguous. Deletions cut 1 base from V and 3 bases from J, with 6 bases between. The length of the CDR3 is 14 residues. Per the germline V gene, CDR1 is SNHLY and CDR2 is FYNNEI. The CDR3 loop reads CASSEEQDTGELFF. The CDR3 DNA follows: TGTGCCAGCAGTGAAGAGCAGGACACCGGGGAGCTGTTTTTT.

This clone was found once. This chain uses TRBV27 with TRBJ1-1, with 7 bases that match TRBD1. Germline CDR1 and CDR2: MNHEY and SMNVEV (reference sequence). The V segment lost 5 bases and the J segment 4 bases; nucleotides outside the gene matches: 4. CDR3 length: 13 amino acids. Written as DNA, the CDR3 is TGTGCCAGCAGTCTAGGGACAGTCACTGAAGCTTTCTTT. Amino acids: CASSLGTVTEAFF.

The J gene is TRBJ2-1, the V gene TRBV7-9, with unresolved D. The V end was cut by 1 base, the J end by 5 bases, with 6 bases between. The CDR3 is made up of 13 amino acids. In germline, CDR1 is SEHNR, CDR2 FQNEAQ (reference sequence). The CDR3 is CASSLVGDNEQFF. In DNA, the CDR3 is TGTGCCAGCAGCTTAGTTGGGGACAATGAGCAGTTCTTC.

This chain joins TRBV29-1 and TRBJ2-3; 7 bases are shared with TRBD2. CDR3 length: 15 amino acids. The V and J ends lost 0 bases and 2 bases, in that order; junction bases with no gene match: 5. Germline V gives CDR1 SQVTM, CDR2 ANQGSEA. The DNA of the CDR3 is TGCAGCGTTGAAGAGAAGGGAGGGAACACAGATACGCAGTATTTT. Protein: CSVEEKGGNTDTQYF.

The chain carries TRBV28 and TRBJ2-5; no definite D call. The germline V and J ends were trimmed by 3 bases and 2 bases, with 13 bases remaining between them. The CDR3 is made up of 15 amino acids. Germline CDR1 is MDHEN and CDR2 is SYDVKM. For the CDR3, the DNA is TGTGCCAGCAGTTTTTTTTCTGGAGCACAAGAGACCCAGTACTTC. It codes for CASSFFSGAQETQYF.

The CDR3 DNA follows: TGCAGCTCGACAGTGAACACTGAAGCTTTCTTT. Protein product: CSSTVNTEAFF. The V gene is TRBV29-1, the J gene TRBJ1-1; maybe TRBD1 (5 bases). The germline CDR1 and CDR2 sequences are SQVTM and ANQGSEA. The CDR3 contains 11 residues. The V end lost 8 bases, the J end lost 0 bases, and 7 bases lay between the germline ends.